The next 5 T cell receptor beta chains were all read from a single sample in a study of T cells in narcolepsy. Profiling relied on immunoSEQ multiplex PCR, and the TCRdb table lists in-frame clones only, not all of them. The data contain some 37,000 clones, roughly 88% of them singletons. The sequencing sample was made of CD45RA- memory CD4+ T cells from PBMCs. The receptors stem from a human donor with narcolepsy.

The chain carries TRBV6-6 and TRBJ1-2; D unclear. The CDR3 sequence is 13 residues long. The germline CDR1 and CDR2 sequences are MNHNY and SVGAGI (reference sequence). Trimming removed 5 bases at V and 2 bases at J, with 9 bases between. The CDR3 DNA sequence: TGTGCCAGCAGTGCTACATCGAACTATGGCTACACCTTC. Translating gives CASSATSNYGYTF.

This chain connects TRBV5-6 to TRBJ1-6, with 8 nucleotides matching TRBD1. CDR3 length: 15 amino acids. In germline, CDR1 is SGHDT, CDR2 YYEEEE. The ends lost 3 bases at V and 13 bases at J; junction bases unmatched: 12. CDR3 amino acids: CASSYKDRVVAPLHF. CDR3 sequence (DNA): TGTGCCAGCAGCTATAAGGACAGGGTGGTTGCCCCCCTCCACTTT.

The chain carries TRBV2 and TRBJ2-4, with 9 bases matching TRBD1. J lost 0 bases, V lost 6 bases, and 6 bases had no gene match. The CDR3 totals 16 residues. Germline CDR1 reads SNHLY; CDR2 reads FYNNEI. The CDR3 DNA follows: TGTGCCAGCAGCCAGAACAGGGGGCAAGCCAAAAACATTCAGTACTTC. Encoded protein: CASSQNRGQAKNIQYF.

CDR3 residues: CASSTGTGGYEQYF. CDR3 DNA: TGTGCCAGCAGCACCGGGACAGGAGGCTACGAGCAGTACTTC. V gene TRBV28 combines with J gene TRBJ2-5, with 8 positions matching TRBD1. The J call may be wrong; the DNA end is better matched by TRBJ2-7. Germline CDR1 MDHEN, CDR2 SYDVKM. This CDR3 region has 14 residues.

CDR3 residues: CASSPGQRTNEKLFF. CDR3 bases: TGTGCCAGCAGTCCGGGACAGCGAACTAATGAAAAACTGTTTTTT. This chain connects TRBV6-5 to TRBJ1-4; 7 bases are shared with TRBD1. Trimming at V came to 5 bases and at J to 1 base, leaving 4 bases not matched to a gene. The CDR3 is made up of 15 amino acids. CDR1 MNHEY and CDR2 SVGAGI come from the germline V gene.